This T cell receptor beta chain is from a study of blood T cells in healthy people across ages. General observations from the study: More naive CD4+ cells and higher diversity were found in long-lived than in aged donors. Naive T cell percentage showed a strong correlation with the diversity of TCR beta.

Turning to this clonotype: What it binds is not known.

For the second PCR, which ran for roughly 7 to 11 cycles, a sample-barcoded 5' primer and a J-beta primer mix were used. A single record per CDR3 protein comes from TCRdb applying MiXCR to the 5' RACE reads. Among about 1.4 million distinct CDR3 sequences listed, almost 60% were seen once. This CDR3 is built from 16 residues. The V end was cut by 3 bases, the J end by 5 bases, with 20 bases between. The germline V gene has CDR1 DFQATT and CDR2 SNEGSKA (reference sequence). This receptor was obtained from a man in his late teens or twenties in good health. Sequenced material: blood. The chain carries TRBV20-1 and TRBJ1-5; no firm D call. Here the CDR3 reads CSARGLVSLSDQPQHF. The CDR3, as DNA: TGCAGTGCTAGGGGATTGGTTAGCCTCTCCGATCAGCCCCAGCATTTT.